The clone carrying this TCR beta chain was observed many times. Its antigen is undetermined. The data stem from a study of Graves' ophthalmopathy and Graves' hyperthyroidism. Study at large: Sampling took place at initial diagnosis, with peripheral blood obtained before any treatment.

A volume of 9.5 to 10 ml of fresh peripheral blood supplied the PBMCs. Study findings and constraints: Blood contained most expanded thyroid clonotypes exceeding 0.001 frequency. The model's prediction of ophthalmopathy progression had 70.59% sensitivity and roughly 72% specificity.

This CDR3 has 14 residues. Germline-derived CDR1 and CDR2 are MDHEN and SYDVKM. Trimming removed 7 bases from V and 0 bases from J, with 11 bases in between. The authors amplified TCR beta CDR3 regions, and they did so from RNA transcripts for repertoire sequencing. First-round RT-PCR relied on HTBI primers, and a second-round multiplex PCR came next. Via MiXCR, TCRdb re-called the multiplex PCR reads, giving one row per CDR3 protein. The table has approximately 210,000 distinct CDR3 sequences, approximately 28% seen once. The chain combines TRBV28 with TRBJ2-3; either TRBD1 or TRBD2 may fit D (5 bases each). Sample: peripheral blood. The receptor comes from a man between 50 and 59 years old with Graves' ophthalmopathy. The CDR3: CASIRGLSTDTQYF. DNA of the CDR3: TGTGCCAGCATCCGGGGCTTGAGCACAGATACGCAGTATTTT.